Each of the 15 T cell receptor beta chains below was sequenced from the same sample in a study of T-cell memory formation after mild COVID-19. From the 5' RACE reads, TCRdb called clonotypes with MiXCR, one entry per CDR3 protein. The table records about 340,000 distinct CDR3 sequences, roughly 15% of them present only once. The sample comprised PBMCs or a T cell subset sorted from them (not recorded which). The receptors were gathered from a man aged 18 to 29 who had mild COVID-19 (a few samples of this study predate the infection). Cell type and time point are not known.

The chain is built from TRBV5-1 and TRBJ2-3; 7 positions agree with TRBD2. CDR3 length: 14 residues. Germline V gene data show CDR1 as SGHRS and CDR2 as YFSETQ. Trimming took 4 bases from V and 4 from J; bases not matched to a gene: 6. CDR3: CASSPERGPDTQYF. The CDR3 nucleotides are TGCGCCAGCAGCCCGGAGCGGGGACCAGATACGCAGTATTTT. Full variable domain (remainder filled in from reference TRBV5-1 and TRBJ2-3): KAGVTQTPRYLIKTRGQQVTLSCSPISGHRSVSWYQQTPGQGLQFLFEYFSETQRNKGNFPGRFSGRQFSNSRSEMNVSTLELGDSALYLCASSPERGPDTQYFGPGTRLTVL.

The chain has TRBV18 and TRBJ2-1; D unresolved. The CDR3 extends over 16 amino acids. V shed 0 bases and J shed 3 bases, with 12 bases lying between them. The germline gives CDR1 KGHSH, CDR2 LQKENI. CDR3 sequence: CASSPPNNVNYNEQFF. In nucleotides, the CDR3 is TGTGCCAGCTCACCACCTAATAACGTTAACTACAATGAGCAGTTCTTC.

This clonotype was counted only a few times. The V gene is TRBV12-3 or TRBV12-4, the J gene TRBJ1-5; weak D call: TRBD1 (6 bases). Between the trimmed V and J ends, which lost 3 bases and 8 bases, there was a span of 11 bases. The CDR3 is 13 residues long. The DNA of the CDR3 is TGTGCCAGCAGTTTCACAGGGTGGAAGCCCCAGCATTTT. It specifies CASSFTGWKPQHF.

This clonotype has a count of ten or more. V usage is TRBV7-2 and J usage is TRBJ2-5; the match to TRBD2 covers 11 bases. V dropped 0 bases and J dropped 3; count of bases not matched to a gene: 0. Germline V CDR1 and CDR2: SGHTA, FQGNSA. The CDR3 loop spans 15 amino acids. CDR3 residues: CASSLAGLAEETQYF. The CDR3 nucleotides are TGTGCCAGCAGCTTAGCGGGACTAGCGGAAGAGACCCAGTACTTC.

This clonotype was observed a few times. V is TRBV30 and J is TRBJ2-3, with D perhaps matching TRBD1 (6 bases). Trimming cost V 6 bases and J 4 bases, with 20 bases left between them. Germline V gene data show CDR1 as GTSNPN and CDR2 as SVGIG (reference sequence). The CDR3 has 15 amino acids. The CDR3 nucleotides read TGTGCCTGCGCATCTATAGCAGGGGTTTCAGATACGCAGTATTTT. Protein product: CACASIAGVSDTQYF. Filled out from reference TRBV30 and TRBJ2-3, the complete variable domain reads SQTIHQWPATLVQPVGSPLSLECTVEGTSNPNLYWYRQAAGRGLQLLFYSVGIGQISSEVPQNLSASRPQDRQFILSSKKLLLSDSGFYLCACASIAGVSDTQYFGPGTRLTVL.

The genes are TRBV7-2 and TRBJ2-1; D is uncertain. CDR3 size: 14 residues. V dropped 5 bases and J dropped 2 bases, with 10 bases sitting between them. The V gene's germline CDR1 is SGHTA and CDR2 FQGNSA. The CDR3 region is CASSLLEAYNEQFF. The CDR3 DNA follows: TGTGCCAGCAGCCTCCTTGAAGCCTACAATGAGCAGTTCTTC.

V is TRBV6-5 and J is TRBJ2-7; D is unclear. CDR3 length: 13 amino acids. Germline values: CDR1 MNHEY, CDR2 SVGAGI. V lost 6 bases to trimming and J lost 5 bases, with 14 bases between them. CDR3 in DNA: TGTGCCAGCAGGCCCGTGGGGAACGACGAGCAGTACTTC. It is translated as CASRPVGNDEQYF.

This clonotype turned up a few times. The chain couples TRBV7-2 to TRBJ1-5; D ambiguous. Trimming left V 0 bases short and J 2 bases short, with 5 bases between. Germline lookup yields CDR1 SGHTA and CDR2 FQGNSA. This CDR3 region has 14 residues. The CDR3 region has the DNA TGTGCCAGCAGCTTAGCCTACGGCAATCAGCCCCAGCATTTT. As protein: CASSLAYGNQPQHF. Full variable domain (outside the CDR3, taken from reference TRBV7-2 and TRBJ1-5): GAGVSQSPSNKVTEKGKDVELRCDPISGHTALYWYRQSLGQGLEFLIYFQGNSAPDKSGLPSDRFSAERTGGSVSTLTIQRTQQEDSAVYLCASSLAYGNQPQHFGDGTRLSIL.

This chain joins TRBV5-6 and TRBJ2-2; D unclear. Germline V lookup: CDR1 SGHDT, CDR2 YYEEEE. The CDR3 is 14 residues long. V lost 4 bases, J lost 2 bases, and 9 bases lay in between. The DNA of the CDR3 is TGTGCCAGCAGCCTCGGATTCAACACCGGGGAGCTGTTTTTT. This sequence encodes CASSLGFNTGELFF.

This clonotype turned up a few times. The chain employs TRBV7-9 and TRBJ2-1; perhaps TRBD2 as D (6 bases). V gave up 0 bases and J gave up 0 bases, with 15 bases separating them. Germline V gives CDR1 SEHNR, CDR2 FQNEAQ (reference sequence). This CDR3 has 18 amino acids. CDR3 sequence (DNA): TGTGCCAGCAGCTTAGCACTCGGGACTCACGGCTCCTACAATGAGCAGTTCTTC. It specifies CASSLALGTHGSYNEQFF. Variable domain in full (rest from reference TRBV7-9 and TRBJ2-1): DTGVSQNPRHKITKRGQNVTFRCDPISEHNRLYWYRQTLGQGPEFLTYFQNEAQLEKSRLLSDRFSAERPKGSFSTLEIQRTEQGDSAMYLCASSLALGTHGSYNEQFFGPGTRLTVL.

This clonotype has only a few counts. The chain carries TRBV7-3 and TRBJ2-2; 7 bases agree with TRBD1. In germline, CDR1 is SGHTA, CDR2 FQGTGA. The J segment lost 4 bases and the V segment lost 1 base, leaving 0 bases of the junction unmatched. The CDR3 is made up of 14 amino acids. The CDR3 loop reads CASSLKGATGELFF. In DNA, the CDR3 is TGTGCCAGCAGCTTAAAGGGGGCCACCGGGGAGCTGTTTTTT.

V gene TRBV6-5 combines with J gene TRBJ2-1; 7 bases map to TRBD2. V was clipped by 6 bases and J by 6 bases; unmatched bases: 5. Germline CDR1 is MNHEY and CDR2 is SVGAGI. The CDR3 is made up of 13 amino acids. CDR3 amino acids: CASRTREANEQFF. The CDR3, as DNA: TGTGCCAGCAGGACCCGGGAGGCCAATGAGCAGTTCTTC.

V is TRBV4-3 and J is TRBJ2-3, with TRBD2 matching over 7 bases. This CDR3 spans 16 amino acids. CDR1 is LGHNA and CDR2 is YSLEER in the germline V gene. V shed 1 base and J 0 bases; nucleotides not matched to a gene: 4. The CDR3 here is CASSQVASGSTDTQYF. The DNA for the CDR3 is TGCGCCAGCAGCCAAGTGGCTAGCGGAAGCACAGATACGCAGTATTTT.

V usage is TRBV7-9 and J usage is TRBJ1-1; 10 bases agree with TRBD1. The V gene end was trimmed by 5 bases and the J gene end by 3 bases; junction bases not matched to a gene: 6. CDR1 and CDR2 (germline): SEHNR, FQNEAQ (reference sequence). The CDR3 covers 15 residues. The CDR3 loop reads CASSQAGTGDTEAFF. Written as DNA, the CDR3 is TGTGCCAGCAGCCAGGCCGGGACAGGGGACACTGAAGCTTTCTTT.

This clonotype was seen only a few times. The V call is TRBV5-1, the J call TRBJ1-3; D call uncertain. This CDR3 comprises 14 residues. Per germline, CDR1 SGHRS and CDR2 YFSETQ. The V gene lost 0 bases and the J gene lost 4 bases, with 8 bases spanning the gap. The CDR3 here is CASSLAAAGNTIYF. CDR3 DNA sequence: TGCGCCAGCAGCTTGGCGGCGGCCGGAAACACCATATATTTT.